These 15 T cell receptor beta chains were sequenced from one sample in a study of T cell responses to AZD1222 COVID-19 vaccine (dated by TCRdb to about 2021). The library was prepared using the immunoSEQ multiplex PCR assay. TCRdb mirrors the immuneACCESS table, restricted to in-frame sequences. Some clones are absent from its copies; in checked studies, under half trace to an unresolved V gene, and the reason for the others is unknown. Within this sample are 140,000 to 150,000 clones, with approximately 85% of them counted one time only. The ten biggest clones cover 3.5% to 5% of the sample. Explained via the paper, the time point label denotes: baseline before first vaccination. This sample's treatment or condition label indicates: meningococcal conjugate vaccine given as trial control. Sample: peripheral blood, taken on day 0 of MenACWY control vaccination. Receptor source: an adult in good health.

This chain links TRBV5-4 with TRBJ1-1; weak D call: TRBD1 (5 bases). The CDR3 length is 16 residues. Trimming removed 4 bases from V and 0 bases from J, with 16 bases in between. Germline values: CDR1 SGHNT, CDR2 YYREEE (reference sequence). CDR3 DNA: TGTGCCAGCAGCCCGTTCCTGACAGCGATGAACACTGAAGCTTTCTTT. It translates to CASSPFLTAMNTEAFF.

The chain employs TRBV27 and TRBJ2-3; D might be TRBD1 or TRBD2, each matching 5 bases. The CDR3 spans 15 residues. Germline CDR1 is MNHEY and CDR2 is SMNVEV (reference sequence). The V gene lost 0 bases and the J gene lost 5 bases, with 12 bases spanning the gap. CDR3 nucleotide sequence: TGTGCCAGCAGTTTATCGACGGGGCGCCGAGATACGCAGTATTTT. It codes for CASSLSTGRRDTQYF.

In this sample, this clone turned up a few times. This chain links TRBV5-1 with TRBJ2-5; tentatively, D is TRBD1 (6 bases). The CDR3 totals 15 residues. CDR1 is SGHRS and CDR2 is YFSETQ in the germline V gene. With 0 bases removed from V and 5 bases from J, the gap between germline ends came to 14 bases. CDR3 sequence reads: CASSLVQDSRETQYF. In nucleotides, the CDR3 is TGCGCCAGCAGCTTGGTACAGGACAGTCGGGAGACCCAGTACTTC.

The CDR3 region is CASFSVGGHTDTQYF. The CDR3 bases are TGTGCCAGCTTTTCAGTGGGGGGCCACACAGATACGCAGTATTTT. This chain links TRBV6-5 with TRBJ2-3; the D gene could be TRBD1 or TRBD2 (6 bases each). The CDR3 loop spans 15 amino acids. Trimming removed 8 bases from V and 2 bases from J, with 17 bases in between. Per the germline V gene, CDR1 is MNHEY and CDR2 is SVGAGI.

The chain recombines TRBV5-5 with TRBJ1-1; 7 bases line up with TRBD1. This CDR3 has 15 amino acids. Germline CDR1 SGHKS, CDR2 YYEKEE (reference sequence). The ends lost 4 bases at V and 10 bases at J; junction bases unmatched: 16. The CDR3 region is CASSRFQGESPRAFF. Written as DNA, the CDR3 is TGTGCCAGCAGCCGATTTCAGGGGGAAAGTCCTCGAGCTTTCTTT.

The chain employs TRBV9 and TRBJ2-7, with a weak D call TRBD1 (6 bases). The germline V and J ends were trimmed by 2 bases and 4 bases, with 13 bases remaining between them. Germline CDR1 and CDR2: SGDLS and YYNGEE. This CDR3 has 14 amino acids. This chain's CDR3 is CASSVGTSGYEQYF. The CDR3 DNA is TGTGCCAGCAGCGTCGGGACAAGTGGGTACGAGCAGTACTTC.

The rearrangement joins TRBV11-2 to TRBJ2-7, with unresolved D. Between the trimmed V and J ends, which lost 1 base and 2 bases, there was a span of 6 bases. The CDR3 is made up of 13 amino acids. Looked up from germline, CDR1 is SGHAT and CDR2 is FQNNGV. CDR3 loop: CASSLARAYEQYV. Here the CDR3 DNA reads TGTGCCAGCAGCTTAGCCAGAGCCTACGAGCAGTACGTC.

The sample holds one count of this clone. The rearrangement links TRBV18 to TRBJ2-3; maybe TRBD1 (6 bases). The ends were cut back, 3 bases at V and 2 bases at J, with 12 bases in the middle. Germline CDR1 is KGHSH and CDR2 is LQKENI. The CDR3 length is 15 residues. The CDR3 nucleotides read TGTGCCAGCTCACCGCAAGGACAGCACACAGATACGCAGTATTTT. Its protein product is CASSPQGQHTDTQYF.

This clone was found once. CDR3 nucleotide sequence: TGTGCCAGCAGTTTTGGGGGGAGGGACCCCATTTACTTC. Translating gives CASSFGGRDPIYF. The chain recombines TRBV12-3 or TRBV12-4 with TRBJ2-4; 7 nucleotides agree with TRBD2. With 3 bases clipped from V and 16 bases from J, the junction kept 12 bases outside the gene matches. The CDR3 extends over 13 amino acids.

Comments on this clone: The same CDR3 can be traced to other DNA sequences in this sample. J is TRBJ1-5 and V is TRBV6-5; no clear D. Per the germline V gene, CDR1 is MNHEY and CDR2 is SVGAGI. Trimming cost V 0 bases and J 3 bases, with 6 bases left between them. The CDR3 covers 14 residues. The CDR3 DNA reads as TGTGCCAGCAGTTACTCGAATTCCAATCAGCCCCAGCATTTT. This codes for CASSYSNSNQPQHF.

This chain connects TRBV18 to TRBJ1-4, with D tentatively TRBD1 (5 bases). CDR3 length: 13 residues. Trimming cost V 6 bases and J 5 bases, with 10 bases left between them. The germline V gene encodes CDR1 KGHSH and CDR2 LQKENI. CDR3 amino acids: CASSGQGNEKLFF. CDR3 coding DNA: TGTGCCAGCTCGGGGCAGGGAAATGAAAAACTGTTTTTT.

The V gene is TRBV14, the J gene TRBJ1-4; D may be TRBD1 (5 bases). This CDR3 region has 18 residues. Trimming stripped 5 bases from V and 7 bases from J, with 26 bases between. Germline-derived CDR1 and CDR2 are SGHDN and FVKESK. For the CDR3, the DNA is TGTGCCAGCAGCACCACGGAGACAGTACCAGGGTGGGGTGAAAAACTGTTTTTT. This sequence encodes CASSTTETVPGWGEKLFF.

The genes are TRBV29-1 and TRBJ1-1; D unresolved. The CDR3 contains 9 residues. V dropped 8 bases and J dropped 11 bases, with 12 bases sitting between them. Germline V CDR1 and CDR2: SQVTM, ANQGSEA. The CDR3 DNA reads as TGCAGCCTGGGTCTTTACGCTTTCTTT. Translation: CSLGLYAFF.

This clone was counted between two and nine times. The gene calls are TRBV6-5 and TRBJ1-6; D is undetermined. The CDR3 runs 15 residues. CDR1 is MNHEY and CDR2 is SVGAGI in the germline V gene. V was trimmed by 4 bases and J by 4 bases, leaving 11 bases between them. The CDR3: CASSFDEGYNSPLHF. The CDR3 nucleotides read TGTGCCAGCAGTTTCGACGAGGGTTATAATTCACCCCTCCACTTT.

The chain carries TRBV5-1 and TRBJ2-3; no firm D call. CDR1 and CDR2 (germline): SGHRS, YFSETQ. The CDR3 runs 14 residues. V was cut by 1 base and J by 2 bases, with 8 bases left in between. CDR3 bases: TGCGCCAGCAGCTTGCAACAGCTCACAGATACGCAGTATTTT. Translating gives CASSLQQLTDTQYF.